The rows below give T cell receptor beta chains drawn from one sample of a study of blood T cell repertoires in COVID-19. Profiling relied on immunoSEQ multiplex PCR, and the TCRdb table lists in-frame clones only, not all of them. The top ten clones hold about 1.3% of a sample with about 220,000 clones, around 83% of them seen once. The specimen sequenced was PBMCs or T cells enriched from blood (not recorded which). The receptor source for this set is a woman aged 35 to 49 with acute COVID-19. The CDR3 runs from the conserved cysteine through the conserved F or W. Fields, in order: J gene, D gene, V gene, clone size, CDR3 protein, CDR3 DNA. A D gene is named only where the DNA matches it firmly. Size is omitted from some rows. Given values are once, few, many or a class for expanded clones.

J: TRBJ2-7; D: TRBD1; V: TRBV13; size: few; CDR3: CASSSATGGDEQYF; DNA: TGTGCCAGCAGCTCGGCGACAGGGGGCGACGAGCAGTACTTC
J: TRBJ2-7; D: TRBD2; V: TRBV3-1/TRBV3-2; size: NA; CDR3: CASSQGLAGVTYEQYF; DNA: TGTGCCAGCAGCCAAGGACTAGCGGGAGTTACCTACGAGCAGTACTTC
J: TRBJ2-5; D: TRBD1; V: TRBV24-1; size: NA; CDR3: CATSDLWDRAGEETQYF; DNA: TGTGCCACCAGTGATTTGTGGGACAGGGCGGGAGAAGAGACCCAGTACTTC
J: TRBJ1-1; D: TRBD1; V: TRBV30; size: NA; CDR3: CAWSVLGGFVAFF; DNA: TGTGCCTGGAGTGTACTAGGGGGCTTTGTGGCTTTCTTT
J: TRBJ1-5; D: NA; V: TRBV30; size: few; CDR3: CAWRRGDGANQPQHF; DNA: TGTGCCTGGAGGCGGGGGGATGGGGCCAATCAGCCCCAGCATTTT
J: TRBJ2-2; D: NA; V: TRBV11-2; size: NA; CDR3: CASRKLPASRSGELFF; DNA: TGTGCCAGCAGAAAACTACCGGCGTCTAGATCCGGGGAGCTGTTTTTT
J: TRBJ2-1; D: TRBD2; V: TRBV28; size: NA; CDR3: CASSSAGLAVYYRDEQFF; DNA: TGTGCCAGCAGTTCCGCGGGACTAGCGGTATATTATAGGGATGAGCAGTTCTTC
J: TRBJ2-7; D: TRBD1; V: TRBV19; size: few; CDR3: CASSIFGTGVYEQYF; DNA: TGTGCCAGTAGTATTTTCGGGACAGGGGTCTACGAGCAGTACTTC
J: TRBJ2-5; D: NA; V: TRBV6-6; size: NA; CDR3: CASSHGTLEGSQYF; DNA: TGTGCCAGCAGTCACGGGACACTGGAAGGGTCCCAGTACTTC
J: TRBJ2-1; D: NA; V: TRBV19; size: NA; CDR3: CASSEISRGIYNEQFF; DNA: TGTGCCAGTAGTGAAATATCTCGAGGGATCTACAATGAGCAGTTCTTC
J: TRBJ1-1; D: TRBD1; V: TRBV7-3; size: NA; CDR3: CASSSGTGGSANTEAFF; DNA: TGTGCCAGCAGCTCGGGGACAGGGGGTAGTGCGAACACTGAAGCTTTCTTT
J: TRBJ1-1; D: NA; V: TRBV18; size: few; CDR3: CASQPFGRNTEAFF; DNA: TGTGCCAGCCAACCCTTTGGGCGCAACACTGAAGCTTTCTTT
J: TRBJ1-2; D: TRBD1; V: TRBV24-1; size: NA; CDR3: CATSDQGGYGYTF; DNA: TGTGCCACCAGTGATCAGGGGGGCTATGGCTACACCTTC
J: TRBJ2-2; D: TRBD1; V: TRBV5-1; size: NA; CDR3: CASSRDRAGTGELFF; DNA: TGCGCCAGCAGCCGGGACAGGGCGGGCACCGGGGAGCTGTTTTTT
J: TRBJ2-5; D: TRBD2; V: TRBV4-1; size: NA; CDR3: CASSQDGSVAGEETQYF; DNA: TGCGCCAGCAGCCAAGACGGGTCGGTAGCGGGAGAAGAGACCCAGTACTTC
J: TRBJ1-1; D: NA; V: TRBV4-2; size: once; CDR3: CASGPGGNTEAFF; DNA: TGTGCCAGCGGACCGGGGGGGAACACTGAAGCTTTCTTT
J: TRBJ1-1; D: TRBD1; V: TRBV19; size: NA; CDR3: CASSIAHTPDRDGAEAFF; DNA: TGTGCCAGTAGTATAGCCCATACCCCGGACAGGGATGGCGCTGAAGCTTTCTTT
J: TRBJ2-3; D: NA; V: TRBV6-5; size: NA; CDR3: CASSYSTFPDTQYF; DNA: TGTGCCAGCAGTTACTCTACTTTCCCAGATACGCAGTATTTT
J: TRBJ2-1; D: NA; V: TRBV6-1; size: once; CDR3: CASSEVQGGNNEQFF; DNA: TGTGCCAGCAGTGAAGTACAGGGAGGGAACAATGAGCAGTTCTTC
J: TRBJ2-1; D: NA; V: TRBV9; size: NA; CDR3: CASSVSNSKQFF; DNA: TGTGCCAGCAGCGTATCGAACTCTAAGCAGTTCTTC
J: TRBJ2-3; D: TRBD1; V: TRBV5-1; size: NA; CDR3: CASTRDRGGTDTQYF; DNA: TGCGCCAGCACCCGGGACAGGGGAGGCACAGATACGCAGTATTTT
J: TRBJ2-7; D: NA; V: TRBV7-4; size: NA; CDR3: CASSPPDGTYEQYF; DNA: TGTGCCAGCAGCCCCCCGGACGGGACCTACGAGCAGTACTTC
J: TRBJ2-7; D: NA; V: TRBV12-3/TRBV12-4; size: NA; CDR3: CASSRGIQYEQYF; DNA: TGTGCCAGCAGCAGGGGAATTCAATACGAGCAGTACTTC
J: TRBJ2-3; D: NA; V: TRBV2; size: once; CDR3: CASRQDRRTDTQYF; DNA: TGTGCCAGCAGGCAGGACAGACGAACAGATACGCAGTATTTT
J: TRBJ1-1; D: NA; V: TRBV12-3/TRBV12-4; size: NA; CDR3: CASTVLGGEAFF; DNA: TGTGCCAGCACGGTTTTAGGAGGTGAAGCTTTCTTT
J: TRBJ2-3; D: TRBD2; V: TRBV5-4; size: NA; CDR3: CASSLRLAGKGDTQYF; DNA: TGTGCCAGCAGCTTAAGACTAGCGGGGAAGGGAGATACGCAGTATTTT
J: TRBJ2-1; D: NA; V: TRBV5-4; size: NA; CDR3: CATKGPAYNEQFF; DNA: TGTGCCACAAAGGGGCCAGCATACAATGAGCAGTTCTTC
J: TRBJ1-2; D: NA; V: TRBV15; size: NA; CDR3: CATSNSGAGFGYTF; DNA: TGTGCCACCAGCAACTCAGGAGCAGGGTTCGGCTACACCTTC
J: TRBJ1-2; D: NA; V: TRBV5-1; size: NA; CDR3: CASSLLQANYGYTF; DNA: TGCGCCAGCAGCTTGCTCCAGGCTAACTATGGCTACACCTTC
J: TRBJ1-5; D: NA; V: TRBV21-1; size: NA; CDR3: CAPRGINQPQHF; DNA: TGTGCCCCCCGGGGAATCAATCAGCCCCAGCATTTT
J: TRBJ1-2; D: TRBD1; V: TRBV27; size: NA; CDR3: CASSRTGYLANYGYTF; DNA: TGTGCCAGCAGTAGGACAGGGTACCTAGCTAACTATGGCTACACCTTC
J: TRBJ2-2; D: NA; V: TRBV7-6; size: NA; CDR3: CASSLGPGELFF; DNA: TGTGCCAGCAGCTTGGGCCCCGGGGAGCTGTTTTTT